These T cell receptor beta chains were read from a single sample in a study of blood T cell repertoires in COVID-19. Only in-frame clones appear in the TCRdb table, and some are missing; sequencing was by immunoSEQ multiplex PCR. The sample holds 200,000 or so clones; 70% to 90% are singletons and the top ten take 2% to 2.5%. Sequenced sample: peripheral blood. Receptors were obtained from a woman in her 50s with acute or convalescent COVID-19. CDR3s include the opening cysteine and the closing phenylalanine or tryptophan. D genes are given only for firm matches. Some rows have no size entry. The others give once, few or many, or a class for an expanded clone.

TRBD2	14	TRBV28	TRBJ2-3	.	CATQSGDYTDTQYF	TGTGCCACCCAAAGCGGGGACTACACAGATACGCAGTATTTT
.	14	TRBV7-9	TRBJ2-5	.	CASSSTDGEETQYF	TGTGCCAGCAGCTCAACGGACGGGGAAGAGACCCAGTACTTC
.	14	TRBV7-2	TRBJ2-2	.	CASSASRVAGELFF	TGTGCCAGCAGCGCATCTAGAGTGGCCGGGGAGCTGTTTTTT
.	15	TRBV19	TRBJ1-5	.	CAARDTQNSNQPQHF	TGTGCCGCACGGGACACACAAAATAGCAATCAGCCCCAGCATTTT
TRBD2	15	TRBV5-6	TRBJ2-4	.	CASSLGVGLAGVQYF	TGTGCCAGCAGCTTGGGAGTCGGGCTAGCGGGAGTTCAGTACTTC
TRBD1	13	TRBV23-1	TRBJ2-5	once	CASPGQGGETQYF	TGCGCCAGCCCGGGACAGGGGGGAGAGACCCAGTACTTC
.	14	TRBV27	TRBJ2-5	.	CASSLGLSGETQYF	TGTGCCAGCAGTTTAGGGTTGAGCGGAGAGACCCAGTACTTC
.	13	TRBV3-1/TRBV3-2	TRBJ1-4	.	CASSRGGNEKLFF	TGTGCCAGCAGCAGGGGCGGTAATGAAAAACTGTTTTTT
.	13	TRBV5-6	TRBJ1-2	.	CASSPRANYGYTF	TGTGCCAGCAGCCCTCGGGCTAACTATGGCTACACCTTC
TRBD1	14	TRBV13	TRBJ2-7	.	CASSYSGQNYEQYF	TGTGCCAGCAGCTATTCGGGACAGAACTACGAGCAGTACTTC
.	13	TRBV3-1/TRBV3-2	TRBJ1-1	.	CASSRSENTEAFF	TGTGCCAGCAGCAGATCAGAAAACACTGAAGCTTTCTTT
TRBD1	15	TRBV19	TRBJ2-7	.	CASSSPGQGHYEQYF	TGTGCCAGTAGTTCACCGGGACAGGGACACTACGAGCAGTACTTC
.	11	TRBV20-1	TRBJ2-7	.	CSAFRRDEQYF	TGCAGTGCTTTTAGGAGGGACGAGCAGTACTTC
TRBD1	17	TRBV18	TRBJ1-1	.	CASSPPRQGAGYTEAFF	TGTGCCAGCTCACCTCCCAGACAGGGGGCCGGATACACTGAAGCTTTCTTT
.	15	TRBV11-2	TRBJ2-7	.	CASSWNREGSYEQYF	TGTGCCAGCAGCTGGAACAGAGAGGGTTCCTACGAGCAGTACTTC
TRBD2	19	TRBV6-2/TRBV6-3	TRBJ2-1	.	CASSPGTSGGFLGYNEQFF	TGTGCCAGCAGTCCCGGGACTAGCGGGGGGTTCTTGGGGTACAATGAGCAGTTCTTC
.	15	TRBV3-1/TRBV3-2	TRBJ2-5	.	CASSHTGGTQETQYF	TGTGCCAGCAGCCACACTGGGGGGACTCAAGAGACCCAGTACTTC
.	13	TRBV7-3	TRBJ2-5	.	CASSPSGGETQYF	TGTGCCAGCAGCCCCTCGGGTGGGGAGACCCAGTACTTC
TRBD2	18	TRBV6-2/TRBV6-3	TRBJ2-3	.	CASSYDGTSGTFTDTQYF	TGTGCCAGCAGTTACGACGGGACTAGCGGAACCTTCACAGATACGCAGTATTTT
.	15	TRBV19	TRBJ1-4	.	CASSGPRGYNEKLFF	TGTGCCAGTAGTGGGCCGCGGGGTTATAATGAAAAACTGTTTTTT
TRBD1	13	TRBV12-3/TRBV12-4	TRBJ1-2	.	CASSLVATGGYTF	TGTGCCAGCAGTTTAGTTGCGACAGGGGGCTACACCTTC
.	13	TRBV18	TRBJ2-7	.	CASSPQDSYEQYF	TGTGCCAGCTCACCACAAGACAGCTACGAGCAGTACTTC
TRBD1	15	TRBV7-6	TRBJ2-1	.	CASSLRQGWDNEQFF	TGTGCCAGCAGCTTAAGACAGGGGTGGGACAATGAGCAGTTCTTC
.	14	TRBV4-1	TRBJ2-7	.	CASSLAGSGYEQYF	TGCGCCAGCAGCCTCGCAGGGTCTGGGTACGAGCAGTACTTC
TRBD1	15	TRBV5-4	TRBJ1-6	.	CASSSGTGEWSPLHF	TGTGCCAGCAGCTCCGGGACAGGGGAGTGGTCACCCCTCCACTTT
.	17	TRBV7-9	TRBJ2-1	few	CASSLDLQGGSYNEQFF	TGTGCCAGCAGCTTAGATCTGCAGGGGGGTTCCTACAATGAGCAGTTCTTC
.	14	TRBV7-8	TRBJ2-2	.	CASQRNRVAGELFF	TGTGCCAGCCAAAGAAACAGAGTCGCCGGGGAGCTGTTTTTT
.	14	TRBV9	TRBJ2-7	.	CASSVEGFAGEQYF	TGTGCCAGCAGCGTAGAGGGGTTCGCTGGGGAGCAGTACTTC
TRBD2	14	TRBV6-1	TRBJ2-1	.	CASSEVAGDMEQFF	TGTGCCAGCAGTGAGGTAGCGGGGGATATGGAGCAGTTCTTC
.	15	TRBV6-5	TRBJ1-1	.	CASTARGGAGTEAFF	TGTGCCAGCACCGCGAGGGGAGGGGCTGGCACTGAAGCTTTCTTT
.	13	TRBV12-3/TRBV12-4	TRBJ1-2	.	CASSLRREDGYTF	TGTGCCAGCAGTTTACGCAGGGAGGATGGCTACACCTTC
TRBD2	14	TRBV10-1	TRBJ2-7	.	CASSSAGGPGEQYF	TGCGCCAGCAGTTCGGCGGGAGGGCCGGGCGAGCAGTACTTC
.	14	TRBV7-2	TRBJ1-1	.	CASSLGVINTEAFF	TGTGCCAGCAGCTTAGGTGTAATAAACACTGAAGCTTTCTTT
.	14	TRBV7-2	TRBJ1-2	few	CASSLAHSSYGYTF	TGTGCCAGCAGCTTAGCGCACAGCTCCTATGGCTACACCTTC
.	15	TRBV20-1	TRBJ2-3	.	CSASSKSVSWDTQYF	TGCAGTGCTAGTTCTAAAAGCGTGAGCTGGGATACGCAGTATTTT
.	14	TRBV7-2	TRBJ2-3	few	CASRPGTLPDTQYF	TGTGCCAGCAGACCCGGGACACTACCAGATACGCAGTATTTT
TRBD2	15	TRBV7-2	TRBJ2-7	.	CASSGLAGAEDEQYF	TGTGCCAGCAGCGGATTAGCGGGAGCCGAGGACGAGCAGTACTTC